These 21 T cell receptor beta chains were sequenced from one sample in a study of vaccination effects on CD4 cells after COVID-19. In the ViraFEST assay, antigen-specific CD4+ clonotypes were identified by expansion after peptide-pool stimulation. Scientists isolated CD4+ T cells after a roughly ten-day culture period ended. Vaccination of participants consisted of two doses of either the BNT162b2 or mRNA-1273 vaccine. No antigen is known for these receptors. Libraries were prepared by immunoSEQ multiplex PCR; TCRdb keeps only in-frame clonotypes and omits some of them. Of some 68,000 clones listed, 80% to 85% are singletons. Material: CD4+ T cells from PBMCs cultured with HCoV-229E spike peptides, obtained after COVID-19 vaccination. The source is a human donor who received a COVID-19 vaccine.

The chain joins TRBV6-1 to TRBJ1-1; the D gene is possibly TRBD1 (6 bases). This CDR3 is 13 amino acids long. Trimming removed 1 base at V and 4 bases at J, with 7 bases between. Germline loops: CDR1 MNHNS, CDR2 SASEGT. CDR3 DNA: TGTGCCAGCAGTGAAGGCAGGGGCACTGAAGCTTTCTTT. The encoded protein is CASSEGRGTEAFF.

The J gene is TRBJ1-1, the V gene TRBV10-1; D might be TRBD1 (6 bases). The CDR3 totals 15 residues. Germline V gene lookup returns CDR1 WNHNN and CDR2 SYGVQD (reference sequence). Trimming stripped 6 bases from V and 2 bases from J, with 16 bases between. CDR3 region: CASRPTQGLNTEAFF. The CDR3 region has the DNA TGCGCCAGCAGGCCGACACAGGGACTAAACACTGAAGCTTTCTTT.

The V call is TRBV6-5, the J call TRBJ2-2; D might be TRBD1 or TRBD2, each matching 6 bases. Germline V CDR1 and CDR2: MNHEY, SVGAGI. CDR3 length equals 13 residues. V dropped 7 bases and J dropped 5 bases, with 11 bases sitting between them. CDR3 in DNA: TGTGCCAGCATGGAAGGGGGGACCGGGGAGCTGTTTTTT. Translated, it gives CASMEGGTGELFF.

The chain joins TRBV6-5 to TRBJ1-2; a possible D gene is TRBD1 (6 bases). The V gene's germline CDR1 is MNHEY and CDR2 SVGAGI. This CDR3 contains 13 residues. Trimming shortened V by 8 bases and J by 7 bases, and 17 bases separated the two germline ends. CDR3 in amino acids: CASLRPRGIGYTF. The DNA of the CDR3 is TGTGCCAGCCTCAGGCCCAGGGGTATTGGCTACACCTTC.

The chain couples TRBV18 to TRBJ1-3; D is unclear. Germline CDR1 reads KGHSH; CDR2 reads LQKENI. There are 13 residues in the CDR3. The V gene lost 6 bases and the J gene lost 2 bases, with 8 bases spanning the gap. In DNA form, the CDR3 reads TGTGCCAGCTCGGGTGGGGCTGGAAACACCATATATTTT. Translation: CASSGGAGNTIYF.

The chain links TRBV7-8 to TRBJ1-1; TRBD1 might be the D (6 bases). V lost 0 bases and J lost 5, with 13 bases in between. The germline V gene encodes CDR1 SGHVS and CDR2 FQNEAQ. This CDR3 is 15 amino acids long. CDR3 loop: CASSLAVGARTEAFF. Written as DNA, the CDR3 is TGTGCCAGCAGCTTAGCTGTGGGGGCGAGGACTGAAGCTTTCTTT.

The V and J genes are TRBV4-1 and TRBJ2-7; D not certain. This CDR3 comprises 11 residues. With 6 bases removed from V and 1 base from J, the gap between germline ends came to 4 bases. CDR1 is MGHRA, CDR2 YSYEKL, per germline. The chain's CDR3 is CASRESYEQYV. The CDR3 DNA follows: TGCGCCAGCAGGGAATCCTACGAGCAGTACGTC.

The rearrangement links TRBV5-6 to TRBJ2-3, with 8 bases lining up with TRBD1. This CDR3 has 15 amino acids. Trimming removed 4 bases from V and 2 bases from J; junction bases left unmatched: 6. The germline V gene encodes CDR1 SGHDT and CDR2 YYEEEE. The CDR3 loop is CASSPTGALTDTQYF. In nucleotides, the CDR3 is TGTGCCAGCAGCCCGACAGGGGCGCTCACAGATACGCAGTATTTT.

The chain combines TRBV10-2 with TRBJ1-2; D not resolved. The germline gives CDR1 WSHSY, CDR2 SAAADI. V lost 0 bases and J 2 bases, leaving 10 bases between the germline ends. The CDR3 loop spans 15 amino acids. For the CDR3, the DNA is TGCGCCAGCAGTGAGTCGTTAGTCCCCAACTATGGCTACACCTTC. It is translated as CASSESLVPNYGYTF.

The rearrangement links TRBV2 to TRBJ1-6; D ambiguous. Per the germline V gene, CDR1 is SNHLY and CDR2 is FYNNEI. V dropped 6 bases and J dropped 7 bases, with 16 bases sitting between them. This CDR3 comprises 15 residues. In DNA, the CDR3 is TGTGCCAGCAGCGCCCTGGGCGATGGAAATTCACCCCTCCACTTT. As protein: CASSALGDGNSPLHF.

The chain couples TRBV6-5 to TRBJ1-1; 8 nucleotides line up with TRBD1. The ends lost 6 bases at V and 4 bases at J; junction bases unmatched: 7. CDR3 length: 14 amino acids. The germline gives CDR1 MNHEY, CDR2 SVGAGI. CDR3 in DNA: TGTGCCAGCAGATATGACAGGGGAGGCACTGAAGCTTTCTTT. It specifies CASRYDRGGTEAFF.

The chain carries TRBV7-9 and TRBJ1-1; D gene uncertain. This CDR3 comprises 14 residues. CDR1 and CDR2 (germline): SEHNR, FQNEAQ (reference sequence). The V and J ends lost 0 bases and 1 base respectively, with 6 bases between them. For the CDR3, the DNA is TGTGCCAGCAGCTTAGCCGACTCGAACACTGAAGCTTTCTTT. Translation: CASSLADSNTEAFF.

This rearrangement joins TRBV6-2 or TRBV6-3 to TRBJ2-1, with unresolved D. Germline CDR1 and CDR2: MNHEY and SVGEGT. With 6 bases removed from V and 7 bases from J, the gap between germline ends came to 34 bases. This CDR3 is built from 20 residues. In nucleotides, the CDR3 is TGTGCCAGCAGCCTTACGGTACAGAAGGCCGCTGGCATGTTAAGTAATGAGCAGTTCTTC. Its translation: CASSLTVQKAAGMLSNEQFF.

The rearrangement uses TRBV7-2 and TRBJ2-3, with no clear D. Germline CDR1 and CDR2: SGHTA and FQGNSA. The CDR3 is 11 residues long. The V end was cut by 5 bases, the J end by 5 bases, with 5 bases between. CDR3 amino acids: CASSPKDTQYF. The DNA of the CDR3 is TGTGCCAGCAGCCCAAAAGATACGCAGTATTTT.

The CDR3 nucleotides are TGTGCCAGCAGCCAGGGGCCCGGGACAGGGCTTTATAGCAATCAGCCCCAGCATTTT. Protein sequence: CASSQGPGTGLYSNQPQHF. The chain uses TRBV7-6 and TRBJ1-5; 9 bases line up with TRBD1. Germline trimming cut 5 bases from V and 0 bases from J; bases unmatched to any gene: 14. The CDR3 spans 19 residues. Germline lookup yields CDR1 SGHVS and CDR2 FNYEAQ.

The table lists this clone with a few counts. The chain joins TRBV19 to TRBJ1-2, with D unresolved. The CDR3 extends over 14 amino acids. CDR1 is LNHDA and CDR2 is SQIVND in the germline V gene (reference sequence). Trimming removed 3 bases at V and 3 bases at J, with 11 bases between. The CDR3 protein is CASSIRAADYGYTF. The CDR3 DNA is TGTGCCAGTAGTATCCGCGCAGCCGACTATGGCTACACCTTC.

J is TRBJ1-4 and V is TRBV4-1; no reliable D call. The V end was cut by 3 bases, the J end by 8 bases, with 13 bases between. Germline values: CDR1 MGHRA, CDR2 YSYEKL. The CDR3 is 14 amino acids. This CDR3 reads CASSQWQNREKLFF. Written as DNA, the CDR3 is TGCGCCAGCAGCCAGTGGCAGAATAGGGAAAAACTGTTTTTT.

The chain is built from TRBV27 and TRBJ2-7, with unresolved D. In germline, CDR1 is MNHEY, CDR2 SMNVEV (reference sequence). The CDR3 spans 9 residues. The ends were cut back, 4 bases at V and 5 bases at J, with 0 bases in the middle. CDR3 bases: TGTGCCAGCAGTTACGAGCAGTACGTC. Its protein product is CASSYEQYV.

The chain combines TRBV7-9 with TRBJ1-2; D unclear. Trimming pared 7 bases from V and 4 bases from J, leaving 13 bases between. The CDR3 is 13 amino acids. Germline CDR1 SEHNR, CDR2 FQNEAQ (reference sequence). This CDR3 is CASTKSEVYGYTF. DNA for the CDR3: TGTGCCAGCACCAAGTCGGAAGTCTATGGCTACACCTTC.

This clone came up a few times. This chain joins TRBV5-4 and TRBJ2-7; TRBD1 aligns across 9 bases. This CDR3 spans 13 amino acids. Trimming at V came to 4 bases and at J to 4 bases, leaving 3 bases not matched to a gene. Germline loops: CDR1 SGHNT, CDR2 YYREEE (reference sequence). The CDR3 coding sequence is TGTGCCAGCAGCCGGGACAGGGTTTACGAGCAGTACGTC. Its protein is CASSRDRVYEQYV.

The chain carries TRBV24-1 and TRBJ2-1; either TRBD1 or TRBD2 may fit D (5 bases each). This CDR3 is 16 amino acids long. CDR1 is KGHDR, CDR2 SFDVKD, per germline. V was shortened by 9 bases and J by 7 bases, with 24 bases between the two germline ends. The CDR3 DNA follows: TGTGCCACCGGAGACGCCGGGACCAAAGCGTGGAATGAGCAGTTCTTC. Residues: CATGDAGTKAWNEQFF.